What follows are 25 T cell receptor beta chains derived from one specimen sequenced in a study of identifying expanded T cells in peripheral blood. Profiled with immunoSEQ multiplex PCR; TCRdb holds only in-frame clones, not every one. The sample contains under 100,000 clones, roughly 89% of which appear only once. Input material: blood. These receptor sequences come from a person between 18 and 75 years old in good health.

The J gene is TRBJ1-3, the V gene TRBV7-2; 10 bases align to TRBD1. The germline gives CDR1 SGHTA, CDR2 FQGNSA. The CDR3 sequence is 13 residues long. J lost 7 bases, V lost 5 bases, and 2 bases had no gene match. The CDR3 nucleotides are TGTGCCAGCAGCGGGGGACAGGGGAACACCATATATTTT. Translation: CASSGGQGNTIYF.

This chain uses TRBV13 with TRBJ1-1; D is undetermined. Looked up from germline, CDR1 is PRHDT and CDR2 is FYEKMQ (reference sequence). The CDR3 covers 14 residues. V dropped 4 bases and J dropped 1 base, with 10 bases sitting between them. CDR3 DNA: TGTGCCAGCAGCTGGCCCACAGAGAACACTGAAGCTTTCTTT. Translated, it gives CASSWPTENTEAFF.

This clone was detected a few times. CDR3 DNA sequence: TGCGCCAGCAGCGTAAGACAGCATGATTCACCCCTCCACTTT. Translated, it gives CASSVRQHDSPLHF. The chain joins TRBV5-1 to TRBJ1-6; TRBD1 is a possible D gene (5 bases). This CDR3 spans 14 amino acids. Germline V CDR1 and CDR2: SGHRS, YFSETQ. Trimming removed 4 bases at V and 8 bases at J, with 13 bases between.

The chain couples TRBV6-1 to TRBJ2-6; D gene uncertain. Trimming took 2 bases from V and 1 from J, leaving 6 bases between them. Germline-derived CDR1 and CDR2 are MNHNS and SASEGT. This CDR3 is 15 amino acids long. The chain's CDR3 is CASSEQASGANVLTF. The CDR3 bases are TGTGCCAGCAGTGAACAGGCTTCTGGGGCCAACGTCCTGACTTTC.

The CDR3 nucleotides are TGTGCCATCAGTCTCGGGGGGAGCCAAGAGACCCAGTACTTC. Translated, it gives CAISLGGSQETQYF. The gene calls are TRBV10-3 and TRBJ2-5, with 7 positions matching TRBD2. The germline gives CDR1 ENHRY, CDR2 SYGVKD. The CDR3 contains 14 residues. V was clipped by 5 bases and J by 1 base; unmatched bases: 4.

V is TRBV6-6 and J is TRBJ2-7; no reliable D call. V gave up 2 bases and J gave up 6 bases, with 17 bases separating them. This CDR3 is 15 amino acids long. In germline, CDR1 is MNHNY, CDR2 SVGAGI (reference sequence). The CDR3 sequence is CASSYERPPLGEQYF. CDR3 DNA sequence: TGTGCCAGCAGTTACGAACGGCCCCCTCTAGGCGAGCAGTACTTC.

The V and J genes are TRBV11-2 and TRBJ2-1, with 8 nucleotides matching TRBD1. This CDR3 is built from 16 residues. Germline CDR1 is SGHAT and CDR2 is FQNNGV. V lost 3 bases and J lost 5; bases outside the gene matches: 9. The CDR3 is CASSFWQGALNNEQFF. The CDR3 nucleotides are TGTGCCAGCAGCTTCTGGCAGGGGGCTTTAAACAATGAGCAGTTCTTC.

This chain uses TRBV13 with TRBJ2-1, with a tentative D call TRBD1 (6 bases). Germline CDR1 and CDR2: PRHDT and FYEKMQ (reference sequence). CDR3 length: 15 amino acids. The V end was cut by 2 bases, the J end by 5 bases, with 13 bases between. The CDR3 region is CASSLRGQENNEQFF. The CDR3 region has the DNA TGTGCCAGCAGCTTAAGGGGACAAGAGAACAATGAGCAGTTCTTC.

V and J are TRBV2 and TRBJ2-7; D is perhaps TRBD2 (5 bases). V was trimmed by 6 bases and J by 3 bases, leaving 9 bases between them. The length of the CDR3 is 12 residues. In germline, CDR1 is SNHLY, CDR2 FYNNEI. CDR3 coding DNA: TGTGCCAGCAGGCCGGGGAACTACGAGCAGTACTTC. Its translation is CASRPGNYEQYF.

This clone is labeled large. The V call is TRBV19, the J call TRBJ2-7, with D tentatively TRBD2 (5 bases). The germline V gene has CDR1 LNHDA and CDR2 SQIVND (reference sequence). Trimming took 6 bases from V and 1 from J, leaving 13 bases between them. CDR3 size: 14 residues. The CDR3 bases are TGTGCCAGTAGCGCTGGACGGGAATCCTACGAGCAGTACTTC. Residues: CASSAGRESYEQYF. The variable domain in full, completed from reference TRBV19 and TRBJ2-7, reads DGGITQSPKYLFRKEGQNVTLSCEQNLNHDAMYWYRQDPGQGLRLIYYSQIVNDFQKGDIAEGYSVSREKKESFPLTVTSAQKNPTAFYLCASSAGRESYEQYFGPGTRLTVT.

V usage is TRBV20-1 and J usage is TRBJ1-6; D is unclear. V gave up 6 bases and J gave up 14 bases, with 14 bases separating them. CDR3 length: 11 residues. The germline V gene encodes CDR1 DFQATT and CDR2 SNEGSKA (reference sequence). The CDR3 is CSATLLGTLHF. Here the CDR3 DNA reads TGCAGTGCCACCCTGCTAGGGACCCTCCACTTT.

The chain links TRBV5-1 to TRBJ2-1; possibly TRBD1 for D (6 bases). The CDR3 length is 13 residues. Germline CDR1 SGHRS, CDR2 YFSETQ. Trimming cost V 6 bases and J 6 bases, with 13 bases left between them. The CDR3 protein is CASTRDTSNEQFF. CDR3 coding DNA: TGCGCCAGCACCCGGGACACGAGCAATGAGCAGTTCTTC.

This chain links TRBV25-1 with TRBJ2-1; 9 bases match TRBD1. The CDR3 has 15 amino acids. CDR1 and CDR2 from the germline V gene are MGHDK and SYGVNS. Germline trimming cut 3 bases from V and 7 bases from J; bases unmatched to any gene: 7. The CDR3 DNA is TGTGCCAGCAGTGACTTACAGGGGGCAAGAAATGAGCAGTTCTTC. This encodes CASSDLQGARNEQFF.

This clone was seen a handful of times. This chain connects TRBV2 to TRBJ2-7; the D gene could be TRBD1 or TRBD2 (5 bases each). The CDR3 length is 13 residues. Trimming shortened V by 9 bases and J by 2 bases, and 14 bases separated the two germline ends. From germline, CDR1 is SNHLY and CDR2 FYNNEI. CDR3 region: CASSRDGAYEQYF. The CDR3 DNA is TGTGCCAGTTCCCGGGACGGTGCCTACGAGCAGTACTTC.

This rearrangement joins TRBV7-8 to TRBJ1-1; possible D gene TRBD1, 6 bases. Germline lookup yields CDR1 SGHVS and CDR2 FQNEAQ. This CDR3 is built from 16 residues. The V gene lost 3 bases and the J gene lost 3 bases, with 17 bases spanning the gap. The DNA of the CDR3 is TGTGCCAGCAGCTTGGGGGTTGGGGGCCTGGACACTGAAGCTTTCTTT. Protein sequence: CASSLGVGGLDTEAFF.

The chain's CDR3 is CASSQSLLAGGTGELFF. DNA of the CDR3: TGTGCCAGCAGCCAAAGTTTACTAGCGGGAGGAACCGGGGAGCTGTTTTTT. V is TRBV4-2 and J is TRBJ2-2; 12 bases are shared with TRBD2. Unmatched junction bases numbered 6, after V lost 2 bases and J lost 5 bases. Germline-derived CDR1 and CDR2 are LGHNA and YNFKEQ. The CDR3 runs to 17 residues.

The rearrangement joins TRBV27 to TRBJ2-3, with TRBD1 matching over 7 bases. The germline V gene has CDR1 MNHEY and CDR2 SMNVEV (reference sequence). The V segment lost 6 bases and the J segment 6 bases; nucleotides outside the gene matches: 9. The CDR3 has 14 amino acids. CDR3 amino acids: CASRNRQGRDTQYF. As DNA, the CDR3 is TGTGCCAGCAGGAATCGACAGGGCCGTGATACGCAGTATTTT.

This clone has only a few counts. The chain employs TRBV6-1 and TRBJ2-5; maybe TRBD2 (6 bases). V lost 4 bases to trimming and J lost 5 bases, with 14 bases between them. The germline gives CDR1 MNHNS, CDR2 SASEGT. This CDR3 is 14 amino acids long. Written as DNA, the CDR3 is TGTGCCAGCAGTGTGGAGGCGGGGAGGGAGACCCAGTACTTC. Protein sequence: CASSVEAGRETQYF.

The chain recombines TRBV6-6 with TRBJ2-1; D is uncertain. Germline CDR1 MNHNY, CDR2 SVGAGI (reference sequence). The CDR3 has 14 residues. Trimming cost V 3 bases and J 7 bases, with 13 bases left between them. The CDR3 loop is CASSYHLSMNEQFF. The CDR3 DNA sequence: TGTGCCAGCAGTTATCATCTGAGTATGAATGAGCAGTTCTTC.

The chain couples TRBV14 to TRBJ2-1, with D unresolved. V was pared by 3 bases and J by 12 bases, with 12 bases between. The CDR3 is made up of 12 amino acids. The germline gives CDR1 SGHDN, CDR2 FVKESK. The CDR3 DNA follows: TGTGCCAGCAGCCAGTCCCTAATAGGGCAGTTCTTC. This encodes CASSQSLIGQFF.

V gene TRBV27 combines with J gene TRBJ1-2; 10 bases match TRBD1. This CDR3 region has 16 residues. Looked up from germline, CDR1 is MNHEY and CDR2 is SMNVEV (reference sequence). Losses at the gene ends were 7 bases for V and 6 bases for J; bases not matched to a gene: 14. CDR3 coding DNA: TGTGCCAGCACCCGAGCCCCAGGGGACAGGGGAGATGGCTACACCTTC. Encoded protein: CASTRAPGDRGDGYTF.

V usage is TRBV5-1 and J usage is TRBJ2-2; D tentatively fits TRBD1 or TRBD2 (5 bases each). Trimming took 3 bases from V and 2 from J, leaving 14 bases between them. The CDR3 runs 16 residues. CDR1 and CDR2 from the germline V gene are SGHRS and YFSETQ. The CDR3 sequence is CASSWSGTHNTGELFF. The DNA for the CDR3 is TGCGCCAGCAGCTGGTCCGGGACCCATAACACCGGGGAGCTGTTTTTT. Full variable domain (rest looked up from reference TRBV5-1 and TRBJ2-2): KAGVTQTPRYLIKTRGQQVTLSCSPISGHRSVSWYQQTPGQGLQFLFEYFSETQRNKGNFPGRFSGRQFSNSRSEMNVSTLELGDSALYLCASSWSGTHNTGELFFGEGSRLTVL.

The CDR3 loop reads CASSSTRGAEAFF. The CDR3 coding sequence is TGTGCCAGCAGTTCTACCAGGGGGGCTGAAGCTTTCTTT. The chain couples TRBV6-4 to TRBJ1-1; 7 nucleotides agree with TRBD1. Unmatched junction bases numbered 6, after V lost 5 bases and J lost 6 bases. This CDR3 has 13 amino acids. Germline V CDR1 and CDR2: MRHNA, SNTAGT.

The chain has TRBV5-4 and TRBJ1-2; TRBD1 aligns across 8 bases. CDR3 length: 15 residues. CDR1 SGHNT and CDR2 YYREEE come from the germline V gene (reference sequence). Germline trimming cut 4 bases from V and 6 bases from J; bases unmatched to any gene: 11. CDR3 nucleotide sequence: TGTGCCAGCAGCCCCCAAGGACAGGGTATCGATGGCTACACCTTC. This encodes CASSPQGQGIDGYTF.

The J gene is TRBJ1-1, the V gene TRBV11-2; D remains ambiguous. V gave up 5 bases and J gave up 0 bases, with 4 bases separating them. CDR3 length: 12 residues. Per germline, CDR1 SGHAT and CDR2 FQNNGV. The CDR3, as DNA: TGTGCCAGCAGCGCTCTGAACACTGAAGCTTTCTTT. It specifies CASSALNTEAFF.